The present entry profiles one T cell receptor beta chain with its context. Data came from immunoSEQ multiplex PCR; TCRdb stores just in-frame clones and leaves some out. The sample contains roughly 120,000 clones, 75% to 90% of which appear only once. These data belong to a study of blood T cell repertoires in COVID-19. Study in general: There were acute and convalescent COVID-19 samples, and they came from the United States, Italy and Spain. T cells, B-cell-depleted T cells, or PBMCs provided the cDNA or gDNA that served as material.

The CDR3 runs 14 residues. Trimming cost V 2 bases and J 4 bases; bases outside gene matches: 4. Germline CDR1 reads MGHRA; CDR2 reads YSYEKL. Patients in Seattle were enrolled during active infection, then followed longitudinally. The chain employs TRBV4-1 and TRBJ1-2; 7 positions match TRBD1. This TCR was sampled from an older woman with COVID-19, enrolled during active disease. What was sequenced was peripheral blood. CDR3 sequence: CASSQKGAVYGYTF. CDR3 sequence (DNA): TGCGCCAGCAGCCAAAAGGGGGCGGTCTATGGCTACACCTTC.